These 3 T cell receptor beta chains were all obtained from the same sample, sequenced in a study of identical twins. From the 5' RACE reads, TCRdb called clonotypes with MiXCR, one entry per CDR3 protein. The data contain around 1.7 million distinct CDR3 sequences, roughly a third of them singletons. What was sequenced was cord blood. All receptors come from a newborn girl in good health.

This clonotype was seen at least ten times. The chain couples TRBV20-1 to TRBJ2-3; 7 bases are shared with TRBD1. V was pared by 6 bases and J by 5 bases, with 2 bases of the junction left unmatched. Germline V CDR1 and CDR2: DFQATT, SNEGSKA (reference sequence). CDR3 length: 11 amino acids. As DNA, the CDR3 is TGCAGTGCAAGACAGGGAGATACGCAGTATTTT. It translates to CSARQGDTQYF.

The gene calls are TRBV24-1 and TRBJ2-1; the D is unclear. Germline V gene sequence: CDR1 KGHDR, CDR2 SFDVKD. This CDR3 spans 15 amino acids. Trimming shortened V by 4 bases and J by 0 bases, and 9 bases separated the two germline ends. DNA for the CDR3: TGTGCCACCAGTGAAGACGCTAGCTCCTACAATGAGCAGTTCTTC. Protein product: CATSEDASSYNEQFF.

This clonotype has a handful of counts. The chain links TRBV12-3 or TRBV12-4 to TRBJ2-1; D is unresolved. This CDR3 has 16 amino acids. V lost 6 bases and J lost 0, with 15 bases in between. The CDR3 sequence: CASSPPRRSSYNEQFF. Here the CDR3 DNA reads TGTGCCAGCAGCCCACCTCGCCGGAGCTCCTACAATGAGCAGTTCTTC.